This TCR beta chain was captured by sequencing in a study of technical replicates of blood from a few donors. Produced via immunoSEQ multiplex PCR; TCRdb's table is partial and in-frame only. The table shows 80,000 or so clones, with about 95% occurring only once. The CDR3 has 16 amino acids. After removal of 8 bases from V and 6 bases from J, the junction contained 11 bases not matched to a gene. Germline assignment: CDR1 LNHDA and CDR2 SQIVND (reference sequence). The sequenced material came from T cells isolated from PBMCs. The receptor comes from a human donor in good health. The chain links TRBV19 to TRBJ2-2; 11 bases are shared with TRBD1. This chain's CDR3 is CASRTGGAIISGELFF. DNA for the CDR3: TGTGCCAGTCGGACAGGGGGCGCCATAATATCCGGGGAGCTGTTTTTT.